The next 18 T cell receptor beta chains were all read from a single sample in a study of blood T cell repertoires in COVID-19. The table came from immunoSEQ multiplex PCR; TCRdb's copy has only in-frame clones and leaves some out. The data show about 43,000 clones, roughly 86% seen once. Sequences were obtained from peripheral blood. These receptors all stem from a man aged 55 to 70 with active COVID-19.

V usage is TRBV21-1 and J usage is TRBJ2-7; TRBD1 was called by the table and not checked on the DNA. TRBV21-1 is shown as a pseudogene. CDR3 length: 16 amino acids. For the CDR3, the DNA is TGTGCCAGCAGCAAAGGCAAGGGGACAGGGGCCTACGAGCAGTACTTC. Translation: CASSKGKGTGAYEQYF.

This clone was recorded only once. This chain connects TRBV5-1 to TRBJ2-5; D is uncertain. Germline CDR1 SGHRS, CDR2 YFSETQ. The CDR3 loop spans 14 amino acids. V lost 3 bases and J 5 bases, leaving 14 bases between the germline ends. For the CDR3, the DNA is TGCGCCAGCAGCTCGAACTCCATGCCGGAGACCCAGTACTTC. Translating it yields CASSSNSMPETQYF.

The CDR3 nucleotides read TGTGCCACCACCGGGACAGGGAGCACAGATACGCAGTATTTT. This gives the protein CATTGTGSTDTQYF. The gene calls are TRBV7-9 and TRBJ2-3, with 9 bases identical to TRBD1. Trimming at V came to 10 bases and at J to 0 bases, leaving 5 bases not matched to a gene. The CDR3 sequence is 14 residues long. The germline V gene encodes CDR1 SEHNR and CDR2 FQNEAQ (reference sequence).

This clone showed up just a few times. The rearrangement uses TRBV6-6 and TRBJ1-5, with TRBD1 matching 7 bases. The CDR3 runs to 15 residues. The J segment lost 6 bases and the V segment lost 2 bases, leaving 7 bases of the junction unmatched. CDR1 is MNHNY and CDR2 is SVGAGI in the germline V gene (reference sequence). The CDR3 spells CASSYLDRSSQPQHF. Here the CDR3 DNA reads TGTGCCAGCAGTTACCTGGACAGGAGTAGTCAGCCCCAGCATTTT.

V is TRBV6-5 and J is TRBJ1-2; TRBD1 agrees at 9 bases. Looked up from germline, CDR1 is MNHEY and CDR2 is SVGAGI. V was clipped by 2 bases and J by 5 bases; unmatched bases: 6. CDR3 size: 15 residues. The CDR3 sequence: CASSYTGTGWYGYTF. The DNA for the CDR3 is TGTGCCAGCAGTTACACCGGGACAGGGTGGTATGGCTACACCTTC.

As regards this clone: The sample carries other DNA sequences with the same CDR3. The CDR3 sequence: CASSFSGGRETQYF. The CDR3 DNA reads TGCGCCAGCAGCTTTTCAGGGGGCCGGGAGACCCAGTACTTC. This chain joins TRBV5-1 and TRBJ2-5; 8 nucleotides match TRBD1. Germline assignment: CDR1 SGHRS and CDR2 YFSETQ. V gave up 2 bases and J gave up 5 bases; unmatched junction bases: 5. The CDR3 has 14 amino acids.

V gene TRBV28 combines with J gene TRBJ2-5; 7 bases are shared with TRBD2. CDR1 is MDHEN and CDR2 is SYDVKM in the germline V gene. The CDR3 consists of 16 residues. V dropped 5 bases and J dropped 5; count of bases not matched to a gene: 14. CDR3 loop: CASSPGRGKDVETQYF. CDR3 nucleotides: TGTGCCAGCAGTCCAGGGAGGGGTAAAGATGTTGAGACCCAGTACTTC.

The chain links TRBV15 to TRBJ1-4, with TRBD1 as a possible D gene (5 bases). V was cut by 0 bases and J by 10 bases, with 18 bases left in between. Germline V gene data show CDR1 as LNHNV and CDR2 as YYDKDF (reference sequence). This CDR3 spans 16 amino acids. The CDR3 DNA reads as TGTGCCACCAGCAGAGATAGGGGCGGGGATGTAGGAAAACTGTTTTTT. This codes for CATSRDRGGDVGKLFF. The full variable domain, its missing parts supplied by reference TRBV15 and TRBJ1-4, is DAMVIQNPRYQVTQFGKPVTLSCSQTLNHNVMYWYQQKSSQAPKLLFHYYDKDFNNEADTPDNFQSRRPNTSFCFLDIRSPGLGDTAMYLCATSRDRGGDVGKLFFGSGTQLSVL.

The chain links TRBV5-1 to TRBJ2-3; 10 bases agree with TRBD1. Germline values: CDR1 SGHRS, CDR2 YFSETQ. This CDR3 has 15 residues. V was pared by 0 bases and J by 5 bases, with 3 bases of the junction left unmatched. CDR3 DNA: TGCGCCAGCAGCTTGGGACAGGGGGCGGGAGATACGCAGTATTTT. This translates into CASSLGQGAGDTQYF. Based on the CDR3 plus reference TRBV5-1 and TRBJ2-3, the full variable domain is KAGVTQTPRYLIKTRGQQVTLSCSPISGHRSVSWYQQTPGQGLQFLFEYFSETQRNKGNFPGRFSGRQFSNSRSEMNVSTLELGDSALYLCASSLGQGAGDTQYFGPGTRLTVL.

The chain links TRBV7-8 to TRBJ2-7; possible D gene TRBD1, 5 bases. The CDR3 covers 12 residues. The germline V gene encodes CDR1 SGHVS and CDR2 FQNEAQ. Trimming took 6 bases from V and 4 from J, leaving 10 bases between them. For the CDR3, the DNA is TGTGCCAGCAGTCCCAGGGCGTACGAGCAGTACTTC. It specifies CASSPRAYEQYF. Variable domain in full (rest from reference TRBV7-8 and TRBJ2-7): GAGVSQSPRYKVAKRGQDVALRCDPISGHVSLFWYQQALGQGPEFLTYFQNEAQLDKSGLPSDRFFAERPEGSVSTLKIQRTQQEDSAVYLCASSPRAYEQYFGPGTRLTVT.

V and J are TRBV2 and TRBJ1-6; 10 nucleotides match TRBD1. The germline V gene has CDR1 SNHLY and CDR2 FYNNEI. The CDR3 spans 16 residues. Germline trimming cut 7 bases from V and 4 bases from J; bases unmatched to any gene: 7. Here the CDR3 reads CASTVDRGFYNSPLHF. CDR3 DNA sequence: TGTGCCAGCACCGTGGACAGGGGGTTTTATAATTCACCCCTCCACTTT.

The chain employs TRBV6-5 and TRBJ1-2; possible D gene TRBD1, 6 bases. V lost 6 bases and J 4 bases, leaving 15 bases between the germline ends. The CDR3 is 14 amino acids. Germline CDR1 is MNHEY and CDR2 is SVGAGI. The CDR3 sequence: CASSREQGFYGYTF. CDR3 DNA: TGTGCCAGCAGCAGGGAACAGGGCTTCTATGGCTACACCTTC.

The chain employs TRBV27 and TRBJ2-2; TRBD1 matches at 10 bases. Germline CDR1 is MNHEY and CDR2 is SMNVEV (reference sequence). The CDR3 extends over 17 amino acids. V lost 7 bases, J lost 4 bases, and 12 bases stayed unmatched. The CDR3, as DNA: TGTGCCAGCATCATTTCGACAGGGGGCCGGAGCACCGGGGAGCTGTTTTTT. This codes for CASIISTGGRSTGELFF.

V usage is TRBV19 and J usage is TRBJ2-5; 14 bases agree with TRBD2. The junction had 5 bases not matched to a gene; V was cut back by 4 bases and J by 4 bases. The CDR3 totals 16 residues. Germline V gene lookup returns CDR1 LNHDA and CDR2 SQIVND (reference sequence). In nucleotides, the CDR3 is TGTGCCAGTAGTAGAGGGACTAGCGGGAGATCAGAGACCCAGTACTTC. Encoded protein: CASSRGTSGRSETQYF.

The table lists this clone with a count of one. The J gene is TRBJ2-4, the V gene TRBV27; D call uncertain. In germline, CDR1 is MNHEY, CDR2 SMNVEV (reference sequence). The length of the CDR3 is 14 residues. Deletions cut 2 bases from V and 7 bases from J, with 12 bases between. Here the CDR3 reads CASSLGQVRNIQYF. The CDR3 nucleotides read TGTGCCAGCAGTTTAGGGCAGGTCCGGAACATTCAGTACTTC.

The chain has TRBV5-1 and TRBJ2-1; 7 bases map to TRBD1. After removal of 3 bases from V and 5 bases from J, the junction contained 2 bases not matched to a gene. This CDR3 has 13 residues. CDR1 SGHRS and CDR2 YFSETQ come from the germline V gene. The CDR3 loop is CASSSGQNNEQFF. CDR3 coding DNA: TGCGCCAGCAGCTCGGGACAGAACAATGAGCAGTTCTTC.

V is TRBV2 and J is TRBJ2-1, with 12 bases that match TRBD2. Germline values: CDR1 SNHLY, CDR2 FYNNEI. The CDR3 sequence is 18 residues long. V was clipped by 6 bases and J by 3 bases; unmatched bases: 12. Here the CDR3 reads CASRGSSLTSGGYNEQFF. The CDR3 DNA reads as TGTGCCAGCAGGGGATCTTCTCTGACTAGCGGGGGCTACAATGAGCAGTTCTTC.

This clone was observed a few times. J is TRBJ1-2 and V is TRBV7-9, with D tentatively TRBD1 (5 bases). The V gene's germline CDR1 is SEHNR and CDR2 FQNEAQ (reference sequence). V was trimmed by 7 bases and J by 2 bases, leaving 11 bases between them. The length of the CDR3 is 13 residues. CDR3 protein: CASTATVNYGYTF. The CDR3 bases are TGTGCCAGCACCGCGACAGTGAACTATGGCTACACCTTC.